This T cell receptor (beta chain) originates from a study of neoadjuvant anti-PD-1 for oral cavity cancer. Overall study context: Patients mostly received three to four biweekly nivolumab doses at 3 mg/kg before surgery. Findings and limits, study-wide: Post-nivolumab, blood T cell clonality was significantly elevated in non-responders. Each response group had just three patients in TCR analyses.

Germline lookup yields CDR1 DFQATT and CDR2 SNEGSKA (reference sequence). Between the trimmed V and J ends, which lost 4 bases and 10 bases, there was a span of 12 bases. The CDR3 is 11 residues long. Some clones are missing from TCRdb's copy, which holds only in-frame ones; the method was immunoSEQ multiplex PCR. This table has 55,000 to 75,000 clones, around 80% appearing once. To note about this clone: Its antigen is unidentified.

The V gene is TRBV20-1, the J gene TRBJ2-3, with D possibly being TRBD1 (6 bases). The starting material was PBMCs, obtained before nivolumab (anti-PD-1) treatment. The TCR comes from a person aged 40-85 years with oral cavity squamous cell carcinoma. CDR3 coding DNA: TGCAGTGCTATTACAGGGAACCCGCAGTATTTT. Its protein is CSAITGNPQYF.